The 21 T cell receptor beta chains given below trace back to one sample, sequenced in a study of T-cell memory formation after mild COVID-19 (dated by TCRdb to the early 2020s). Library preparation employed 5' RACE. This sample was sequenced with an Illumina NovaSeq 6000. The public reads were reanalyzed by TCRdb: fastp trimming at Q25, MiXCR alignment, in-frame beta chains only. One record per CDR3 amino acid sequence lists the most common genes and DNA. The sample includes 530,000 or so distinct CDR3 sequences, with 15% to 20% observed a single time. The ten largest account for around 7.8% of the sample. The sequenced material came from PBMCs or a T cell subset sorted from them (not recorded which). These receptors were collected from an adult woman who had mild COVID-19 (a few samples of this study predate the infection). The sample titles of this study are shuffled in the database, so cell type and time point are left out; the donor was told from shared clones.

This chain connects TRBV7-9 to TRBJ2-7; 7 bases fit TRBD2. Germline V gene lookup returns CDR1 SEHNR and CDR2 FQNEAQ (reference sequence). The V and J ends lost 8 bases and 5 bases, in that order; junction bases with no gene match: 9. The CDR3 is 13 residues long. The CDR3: CASLPGGFNEQYF. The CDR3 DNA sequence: TGTGCCAGCCTCCCCGGGGGGTTCAACGAGCAGTACTTC.

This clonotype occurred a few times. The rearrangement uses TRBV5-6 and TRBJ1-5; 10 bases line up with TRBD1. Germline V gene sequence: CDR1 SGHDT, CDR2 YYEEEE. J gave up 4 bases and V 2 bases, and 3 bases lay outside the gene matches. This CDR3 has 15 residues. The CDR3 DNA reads TGTGCCAGCAGCTTCCGGGACAGGGGAAATCAGCCCCAGCATTTT. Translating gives CASSFRDRGNQPQHF.

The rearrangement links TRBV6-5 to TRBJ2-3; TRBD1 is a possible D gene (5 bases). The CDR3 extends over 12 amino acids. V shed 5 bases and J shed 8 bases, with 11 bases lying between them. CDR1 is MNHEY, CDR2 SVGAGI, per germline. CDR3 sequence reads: CASSAQDRTQYF. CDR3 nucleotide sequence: TGTGCCAGCAGTGCACAGGACCGTACGCAGTATTTT.

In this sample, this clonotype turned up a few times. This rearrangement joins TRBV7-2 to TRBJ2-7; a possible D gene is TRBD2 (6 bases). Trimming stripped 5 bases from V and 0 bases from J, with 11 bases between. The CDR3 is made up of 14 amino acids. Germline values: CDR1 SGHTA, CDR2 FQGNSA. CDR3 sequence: CASSPRLDSYEQYF. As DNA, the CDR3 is TGTGCCAGCAGCCCTAGACTAGACTCCTACGAGCAGTACTTC.

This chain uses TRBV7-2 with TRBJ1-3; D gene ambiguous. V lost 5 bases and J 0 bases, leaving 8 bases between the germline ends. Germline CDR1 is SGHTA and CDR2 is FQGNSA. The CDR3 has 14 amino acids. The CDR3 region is CASSALSSGNTIYF. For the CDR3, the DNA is TGTGCCAGCAGCGCATTAAGCTCTGGAAACACCATATATTTT.

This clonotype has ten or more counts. The CDR3 here is CASSLGSGYGYTF. CDR3 sequence (DNA): TGTGCCAGCAGTTTAGGCAGCGGCTATGGCTACACCTTC. The chain recombines TRBV12-3 or TRBV12-4 with TRBJ1-2, with D unresolved. The ends were cut back, 1 base at V and 4 bases at J, with 7 bases in the middle. The CDR3 sequence is 13 residues long.

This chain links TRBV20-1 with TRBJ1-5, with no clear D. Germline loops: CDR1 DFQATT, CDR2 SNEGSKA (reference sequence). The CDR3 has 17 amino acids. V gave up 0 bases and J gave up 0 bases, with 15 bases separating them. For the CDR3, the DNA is TGCAGTGCTAGAGATCATGGAGGGATTGATAGCAATCAGCCCCAGCATTTT. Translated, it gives CSARDHGGIDSNQPQHF.

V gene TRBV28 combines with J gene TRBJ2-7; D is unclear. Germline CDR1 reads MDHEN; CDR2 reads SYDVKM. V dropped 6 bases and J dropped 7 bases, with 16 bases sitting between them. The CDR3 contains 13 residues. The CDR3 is CASSPMTVREQYF. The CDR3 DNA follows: TGTGCCAGCAGCCCCATGACCGTACGTGAGCAGTACTTC.

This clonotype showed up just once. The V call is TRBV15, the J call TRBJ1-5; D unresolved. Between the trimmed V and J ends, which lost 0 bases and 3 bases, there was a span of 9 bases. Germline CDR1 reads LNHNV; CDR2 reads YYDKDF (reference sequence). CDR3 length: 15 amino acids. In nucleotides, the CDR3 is TGTGCCACCAGCAGAGAGCCGGCGGACAATCAGCCCCAGCATTTT. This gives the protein CATSREPADNQPQHF.

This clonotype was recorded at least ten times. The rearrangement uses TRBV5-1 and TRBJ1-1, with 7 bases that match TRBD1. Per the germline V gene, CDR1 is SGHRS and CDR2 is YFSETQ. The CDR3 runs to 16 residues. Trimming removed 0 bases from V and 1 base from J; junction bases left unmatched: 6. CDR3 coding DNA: TGCGCCAGCAGCTTGGGTCCAGGGACAGAGAACACTGAAGCTTTCTTT. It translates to CASSLGPGTENTEAFF.

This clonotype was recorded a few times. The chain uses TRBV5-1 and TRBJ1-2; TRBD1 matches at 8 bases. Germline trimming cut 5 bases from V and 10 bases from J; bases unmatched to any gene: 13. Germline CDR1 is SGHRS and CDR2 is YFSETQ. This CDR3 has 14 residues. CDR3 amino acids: CASSLTGQGDDYTF. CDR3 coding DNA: TGCGCCAGCAGTCTAACCGGACAGGGAGATGACTACACCTTC.

The CDR3 nucleotides read TGTGCCAGCAGTGATCGTTACCTAAGCTCCTACGAGCAGTACTTC. Its protein product is CASSDRYLSSYEQYF. The chain recombines TRBV2 with TRBJ2-7; the D is unclear. Germline lookup yields CDR1 SNHLY and CDR2 FYNNEI. V was cut by 3 bases and J by 0 bases, with 12 bases left in between. The CDR3 has 15 amino acids.

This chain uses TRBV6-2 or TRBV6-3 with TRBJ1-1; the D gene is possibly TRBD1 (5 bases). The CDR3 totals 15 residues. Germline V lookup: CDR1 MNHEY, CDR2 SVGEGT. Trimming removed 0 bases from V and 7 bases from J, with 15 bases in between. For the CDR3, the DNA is TGTGCCAGCAGTTACTCGACCTCTCGAACAGGTGAAGCTTTCTTT. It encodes CASSYSTSRTGEAFF.

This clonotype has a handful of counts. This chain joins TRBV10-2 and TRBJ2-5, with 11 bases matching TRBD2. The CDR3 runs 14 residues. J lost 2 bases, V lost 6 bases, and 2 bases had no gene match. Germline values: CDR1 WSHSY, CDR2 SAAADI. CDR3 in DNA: TGCGCCAGCAGGACTAGCGGGGAACAAGAGACCCAGTACTTC. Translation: CASRTSGEQETQYF.

The CDR3 DNA reads TGTGCCAGCAGCTTGGGTCAGGGGCTATCCCAAGAGACCCAGTACTTC. Translated, it gives CASSLGQGLSQETQYF. The V and J genes are TRBV7-6 and TRBJ2-5, with D perhaps matching TRBD1 (6 bases). CDR3 length: 16 amino acids. With 3 bases removed from V and 1 base from J, the gap between germline ends came to 15 bases. Germline-derived CDR1 and CDR2 are SGHVS and FNYEAQ. Combining the CDR3 with reference TRBV7-6 and TRBJ2-5 gives the whole variable domain GAGVSQSPRYKVTKRGQDVALRCDPISGHVSLYWYRQALGQGPEFLTYFNYEAQQDKSGLPNDRFSAERPEGSISTLTIQRTEQRDSAMYRCASSLGQGLSQETQYFGPGTRLLVL.

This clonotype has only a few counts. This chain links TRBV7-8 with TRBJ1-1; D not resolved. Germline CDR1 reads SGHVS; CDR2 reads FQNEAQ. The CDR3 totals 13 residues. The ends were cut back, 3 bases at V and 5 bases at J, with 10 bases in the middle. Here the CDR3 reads CASSFLNYTEAFF. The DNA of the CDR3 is TGTGCCAGCAGCTTCCTTAATTATACTGAAGCTTTCTTT.

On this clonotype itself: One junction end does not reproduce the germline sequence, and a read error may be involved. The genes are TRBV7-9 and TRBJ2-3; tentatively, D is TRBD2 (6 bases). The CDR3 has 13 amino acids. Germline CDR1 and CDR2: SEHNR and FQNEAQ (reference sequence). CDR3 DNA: TGTGCCAGCAGCCGACTCCCTCCTAGCGAAAGTAGTTTT. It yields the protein CASSRLPPSESSF.

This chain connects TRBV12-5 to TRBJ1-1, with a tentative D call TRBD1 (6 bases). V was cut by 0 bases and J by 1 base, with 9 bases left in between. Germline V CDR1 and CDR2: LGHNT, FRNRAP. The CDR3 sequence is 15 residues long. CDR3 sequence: CASGLVRGRNTEAFF. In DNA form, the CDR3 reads TGTGCTAGTGGTTTGGTAAGGGGGAGGAACACTGAAGCTTTCTTT. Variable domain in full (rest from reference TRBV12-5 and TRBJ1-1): DARVTQTPRHKVTEMGQEVTMRCQPILGHNTVFWYRQTMMQGLELLAYFRNRAPLDDSGMPKDRFSAEMPDATLATLKIQPSEPRDSAVYFCASGLVRGRNTEAFFGQGTRLTVV.

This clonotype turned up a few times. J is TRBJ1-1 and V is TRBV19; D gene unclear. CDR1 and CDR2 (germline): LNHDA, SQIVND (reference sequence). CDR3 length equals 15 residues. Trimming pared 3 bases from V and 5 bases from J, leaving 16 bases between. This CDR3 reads CASSIPGRVKTEAFF. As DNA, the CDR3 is TGTGCCAGTAGTATCCCTGGACGCGTCAAGACTGAAGCTTTCTTT.

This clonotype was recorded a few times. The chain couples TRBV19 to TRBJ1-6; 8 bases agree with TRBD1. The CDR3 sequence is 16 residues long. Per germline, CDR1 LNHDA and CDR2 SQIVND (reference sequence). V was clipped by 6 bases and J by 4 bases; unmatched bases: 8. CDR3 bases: TGTGCCAGTAGCAAAGACAGGGGTGATTATAATTCACCCCTCCACTTT. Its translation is CASSKDRGDYNSPLHF.

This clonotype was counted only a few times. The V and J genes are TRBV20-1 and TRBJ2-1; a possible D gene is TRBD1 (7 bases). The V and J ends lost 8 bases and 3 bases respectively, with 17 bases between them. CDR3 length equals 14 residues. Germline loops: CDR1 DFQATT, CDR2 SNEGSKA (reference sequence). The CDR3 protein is CSTPQGGLYNEQFF. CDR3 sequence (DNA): TGCAGTACGCCCCAGGGGGGCCTCTACAATGAGCAGTTCTTC.